This T cell receptor (beta chain) emerged from a study of blood T cell repertoires in COVID-19. The overall study: Material from acute and convalescent COVID-19 was sourced from the United States, Italy and Spain.

The V and J ends lost 2 bases and 6 bases, in that order; junction bases with no gene match: 18. The CDR3 covers 19 residues. Germline V CDR1 and CDR2: SGHVS, FNYEAQ. Profiled with immunoSEQ multiplex PCR; TCRdb holds only in-frame clones, not every one. The sample contains hundreds of thousands of clones, about 90% of which appear only once. The chain couples TRBV7-6 to TRBJ1-4; 7 bases fit TRBD1. The receptor's source is a young woman with COVID-19, enrolled during active disease. Sequencing was done on a sample of peripheral blood. CDR3 DNA: TGTGCCAGCAGCTTATCCGACAGGGCTAGGATTGGCGCGGATGAAAAACTGTTTTTT. Translated, it gives CASSLSDRARIGADEKLFF.